The rows below give T cell receptor beta chains drawn from one sample of a study of spatial heterogeneity in lung cancer. One entry per CDR3 protein results from TCRdb running MiXCR on the 5' RACE reads. The sample lists 12,000 to 15,000 distinct CDR3 sequences; just under 8% were seen once. This specimen was PBMCs, taken at surgery. These receptors originate from a female donor with early-stage non-small cell lung cancer. CDR3s leave out the opening cysteine and the closing phenylalanine or tryptophan. The order of the fields is CDR3 protein, J gene, V gene.

CDR3aa: ASSLLGGSFTDTQY; j_gene: TRBJ2-3; v_gene: TRBV27
CDR3aa: ASSYSVPRGFPYEQY; j_gene: TRBJ2-7; v_gene: TRBV6-5
CDR3aa: ASSRRQGANEQY; j_gene: TRBJ2-7; v_gene: TRBV6-6
CDR3aa: ASSLGARNTEAF; j_gene: TRBJ1-1; v_gene: TRBV7-2
CDR3aa: ASRKTGAGKNTEAF; j_gene: TRBJ1-1; v_gene: TRBV6-2/TRBV6-3
CDR3aa: ASSQDPGTVNGYT; j_gene: TRBJ1-2; v_gene: TRBV4-1
CDR3aa: ASSLGTSSSAQY; j_gene: TRBJ2-5; v_gene: TRBV7-2
CDR3aa: ASSFDNNQPQH; j_gene: TRBJ1-5; v_gene: TRBV7-2
CDR3aa: ASSTRTALQPQH; j_gene: TRBJ1-5; v_gene: TRBV18
CDR3aa: ASSLRGSPTGNEQF; j_gene: TRBJ2-1; v_gene: TRBV7-8
CDR3aa: ASSQSPTGIGGKLF; j_gene: TRBJ1-4; v_gene: TRBV6-5
CDR3aa: ASSEYADRSYEQY; j_gene: TRBJ2-7; v_gene: TRBV25-1
CDR3aa: ASSPGPPYNEQF; j_gene: TRBJ2-1; v_gene: TRBV7-2
CDR3aa: ASRPPGQVYNSPLH; j_gene: TRBJ1-6; v_gene: TRBV7-2
CDR3aa: AISASGGNWNEQF; j_gene: TRBJ2-1; v_gene: TRBV10-3
CDR3aa: SASLAGSSGNTIY; j_gene: TRBJ1-3; v_gene: TRBV20-1
CDR3aa: ASSSGLAEAYNEQF; j_gene: TRBJ2-1; v_gene: TRBV11-2
CDR3aa: ACSLGGLQETQY; j_gene: TRBJ2-5; v_gene: TRBV5-1
CDR3aa: ASTSGFMNTEAF; j_gene: TRBJ1-1; v_gene: TRBV11-2
CDR3aa: ASSPEGGGRNRNIQY; j_gene: TRBJ2-4; v_gene: TRBV28
CDR3aa: SVGLSPHEQY; j_gene: TRBJ2-7; v_gene: TRBV29-1
CDR3aa: ASSLDQVRGYT; j_gene: TRBJ1-2; v_gene: TRBV7-2
CDR3aa: ASSEVSLAGREISYGYT; j_gene: TRBJ1-2; v_gene: TRBV6-1
CDR3aa: SAPRGRTDTQY; j_gene: TRBJ2-3; v_gene: TRBV20-1
CDR3aa: ASSPLGTDNEQF; j_gene: TRBJ2-1; v_gene: TRBV5-1
CDR3aa: ASSPDRAGGTEAF; j_gene: TRBJ1-1; v_gene: TRBV9
CDR3aa: ASSVSAHLLTDTQY; j_gene: TRBJ2-3; v_gene: TRBV7-9
CDR3aa: ASSLMGSSVYGYT; j_gene: TRBJ1-2; v_gene: TRBV27
CDR3aa: ASSRDSPYGYT; j_gene: TRBJ1-2; v_gene: TRBV6-2/TRBV6-3
CDR3aa: SAREQGREQY; j_gene: TRBJ2-7; v_gene: TRBV20-1
CDR3aa: ASSSWGTEAF; j_gene: TRBJ1-1; v_gene: TRBV28
CDR3aa: ASSPILGDSSSTDTQY; j_gene: TRBJ2-3; v_gene: TRBV5-1